This T cell receptor (beta chain) stems from a study of OX40 agonist ivuxolimab in advanced cancers. Study-level information: Participants, approximately 81% male, averaged around 60 years of age, ranging from roughly 20 to 79. People who had prior anti-PD-1, anti-PD-L1 or anti-CTLA-4 therapy could take part, and 35% to 50% had some.

The protocol was immunoSEQ multiplex PCR, while the TCRdb copy is restricted to in-frame clones and leaves out a portion. The sample records 80,000 or so clones, less than 95% being singletons. Germline values: CDR1 MGHRA, CDR2 YSYEKL. Trimming shortened V by 4 bases and J by 5 bases, and 14 bases separated the two germline ends. CDR3 length equals 14 residues. V is TRBV4-1 and J is TRBJ1-2, with TRBD1 as a possible D gene (5 bases). This TCR was recovered from an adult with an advanced solid tumor such as melanoma, head and neck, liver or kidney cancer. The sequencing here drew on CD4+ or CD8+ T cells sorted from blood, taken in a trial of the OX40 agonist ivuxolimab. CDR3 coding DNA: TGCGCCAGCAGCCCTCCGGCAGGGAATTATGGCTACACCTTC. It specifies CASSPPAGNYGYTF.